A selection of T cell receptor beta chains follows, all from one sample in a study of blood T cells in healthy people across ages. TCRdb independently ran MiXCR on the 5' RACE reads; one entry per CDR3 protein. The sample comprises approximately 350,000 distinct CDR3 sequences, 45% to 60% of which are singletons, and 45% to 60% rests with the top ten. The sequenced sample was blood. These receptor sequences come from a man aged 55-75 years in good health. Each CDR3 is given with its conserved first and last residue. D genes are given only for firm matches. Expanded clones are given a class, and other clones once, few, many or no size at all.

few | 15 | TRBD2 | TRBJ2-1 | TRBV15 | TGTGCCACCAGCAGAGTAGCGGGGGGGCACGGTGAGCAGTTCTTC | CATSRVAGGHGEQFF
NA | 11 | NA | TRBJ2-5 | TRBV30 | TGTGCCTGGGCGGAGGGGGGGGTCCAGTACTTC | CAWAEGGVQYF
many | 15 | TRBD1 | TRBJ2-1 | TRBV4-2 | TGTGCCAGCTCACCGAGACAGGGGTCCTACAATGAGCAGTTCTTC | CASSPRQGSYNEQFF
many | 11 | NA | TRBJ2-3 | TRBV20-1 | TGCAGTGCTGGATTCACAGATACGCAGTATTTT | CSAGFTDTQYF
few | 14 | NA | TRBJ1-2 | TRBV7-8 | TGTGCCAGCAGCTTAGTAGAGGGAAACTATGGCTACACCTTC | CASSLVEGNYGYTF
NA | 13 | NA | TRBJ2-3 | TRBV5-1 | TGCGCCAGCAGAGACGGTAGCACAGATACGCAGTATTTT | CASRDGSTDTQYF
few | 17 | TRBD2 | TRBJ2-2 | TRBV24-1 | TGTGCCACCAGTGTTTACGAGGCGGGGGCGAACACCGGGGAGCTGTTTTTT | CATSVYEAGANTGELFF
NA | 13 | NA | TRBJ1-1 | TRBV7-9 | TGTGCCAGCGGACGGGCCCCAGTTACTGAAGCTTTCTTT | CASGRAPVTEAFF
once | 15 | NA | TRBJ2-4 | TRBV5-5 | TGTGCCAGCAGCGACCAAAGCCGAGTTCGGGGCATTCAGTACTTC | CASSDQSRVRGIQYF
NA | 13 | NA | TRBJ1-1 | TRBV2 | TGTGCCAGCAGTGGCAGGGTGGACACTGAAGCTTTCTTT | CASSGRVDTEAFF
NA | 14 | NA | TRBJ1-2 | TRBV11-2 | TGTGCCAGCAGCTTAGGGGCAGCGAACTATGGCTACACCTTC | CASSLGAANYGYTF
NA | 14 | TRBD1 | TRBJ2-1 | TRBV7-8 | TGTGCCAGCAGCTTTGAGACAGGGCGCAATGAGCAGTTCTTC | CASSFETGRNEQFF
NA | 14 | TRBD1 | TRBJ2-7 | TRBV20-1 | TGCAGTGCTATTAGGGGGACAGTCACCTACGAGCAGTACTTC | CSAIRGTVTYEQYF
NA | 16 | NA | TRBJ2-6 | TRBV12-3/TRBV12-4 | TGTGCCTGCGTCGCCCCGGGGGGCACTGGGGCCAACGTCCTGACTTTC | CACVAPGGTGANVLTF
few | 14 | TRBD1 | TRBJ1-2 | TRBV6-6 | TGTGCCAGCAGTTACTCGACAGGGCCCTATGGCTACACCTTC | CASSYSTGPYGYTF
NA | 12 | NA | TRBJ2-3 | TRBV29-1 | TGCAGCGTTTTCGGGCCAACAGATACGCAGTATTTT | CSVFGPTDTQYF
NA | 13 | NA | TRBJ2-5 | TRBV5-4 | TGTGCCAGCAGCTTGGGCCAGCATGAGACCCAGTACTTC | CASSLGQHETQYF
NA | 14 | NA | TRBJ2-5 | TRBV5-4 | TGTGCCAGCAGCTTGATGGGGGGAATGGAGACCCAGTACTTC | CASSLMGGMETQYF
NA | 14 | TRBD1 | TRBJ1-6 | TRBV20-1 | TGCAGTGCTAGAGGAGTCCCAGGGGGCTCACCCCTCCACTTT | CSARGVPGGSPLHF